A selection of T cell receptor beta chains follows, all from one sample in a study of T cell responses to AZD1222 COVID-19 vaccine. Method: immunoSEQ multiplex PCR; TCRdb's copy keeps in-frame clones and lacks some. The table records roughly 100,000 clones, roughly nine tenths of them present only once. The material was peripheral blood, obtained on day 0 of AZD1222 vaccination. The receptors come from an adult in good health. Both conserved end residues are part of each CDR3. The D gene is left open where the match is weak. Only part of the rows carry a size: once, few, many, or a class if the clone is expanded.

CDR3aa: CASSGQGTRNQPQHF
CDR3nt: TGTGCCAGCAGTGGGCAAGGGACGCGCAATCAGCCCCAGCATTTT
abundance: few
v_gene: TRBV2
d_gene: -
j_gene: TRBJ1-5

CDR3aa: CASSSSDIFSGNTIYF
CDR3nt: TGCGCCAGCAGCTCCTCGGACATATTCTCTGGAAACACCATATATTTT
abundance: -
v_gene: TRBV5-1
d_gene: -
j_gene: TRBJ1-3

CDR3aa: CASSQTYRVTNSPLHF
CDR3nt: TGCGCCAGCAGCCAAACCTACAGGGTGACTAATTCACCCCTCCACTTT
abundance: -
v_gene: TRBV4-3
d_gene: -
j_gene: TRBJ1-6

CDR3aa: CASSFWGLGETQYF
CDR3nt: TGTGCCAGCAGCTTTTGGGGCCTAGGGGAGACCCAGTACTTC
abundance: -
v_gene: TRBV7-2
d_gene: -
j_gene: TRBJ2-5

CDR3aa: CASSLGGTDTEAFF
CDR3nt: TGTGCCAGCAGCTTGGGGGGGACGGACACTGAAGCTTTCTTT
abundance: -
v_gene: TRBV5-4
d_gene: -
j_gene: TRBJ1-1

CDR3aa: CSASIRTSYEQYF
CDR3nt: TGCAGTGCTAGTATTAGAACATCCTACGAGCAGTACTTC
abundance: once
v_gene: TRBV20-1
d_gene: -
j_gene: TRBJ2-7

CDR3aa: CASSPGLSYNEQFF
CDR3nt: TGCGCCAGCAGCCCGGGACTATCTTACAATGAGCAGTTCTTC
abundance: -
v_gene: TRBV4-3
d_gene: TRBD2
j_gene: TRBJ2-1

CDR3aa: CASSSYGGTVNTEAFF
CDR3nt: TGTGCCAGCAGTTCCTACGGGGGGACGGTGAACACTGAAGCTTTCTTT
abundance: -
v_gene: TRBV27
d_gene: -
j_gene: TRBJ1-1

CDR3aa: CASSQEGTGNTEAFF
CDR3nt: TGTGCCAGCAGCCAAGAAGGGACAGGGAACACTGAAGCTTTCTTT
abundance: -
v_gene: TRBV3-1/TRBV3-2
d_gene: TRBD1
j_gene: TRBJ1-1

CDR3aa: CASSFLTVRPGELFF
CDR3nt: TGTGCCAGCAGCTTTTTGACAGTAAGGCCCGGGGAGCTGTTTTTT
abundance: -
v_gene: TRBV7-9
d_gene: -
j_gene: TRBJ2-2

CDR3aa: CASSAGQGETQYF
CDR3nt: TGTGCCAGCAGCGCCGGACAGGGAGAGACCCAGTACTTC
abundance: -
v_gene: TRBV7-9
d_gene: TRBD1
j_gene: TRBJ2-5

CDR3aa: CASSEGEYSYEQYF
CDR3nt: TGTGCCAGCAGTGAAGGGGAATATTCCTACGAGCAGTACTTC
abundance: -
v_gene: TRBV6-1
d_gene: -
j_gene: TRBJ2-7

CDR3aa: CSASMTSGIAETQYF
CDR3nt: TGCAGTGCTAGTATGACTAGCGGTATTGCGGAGACCCAGTACTTC
abundance: -
v_gene: TRBV20-1
d_gene: TRBD2
j_gene: TRBJ2-5

CDR3aa: CASSSGTSGGDTQYF
CDR3nt: TGCGCCAGCAGCTCCGGGACTAGCGGGGGAGATACGCAGTATTTT
abundance: -
v_gene: TRBV5-1
d_gene: TRBD2
j_gene: TRBJ2-3

CDR3aa: CASSLRTEFYEQYF
CDR3nt: TGTGCCAGTAGTTTACGGACAGAGTTCTACGAGCAGTACTTC
abundance: -
v_gene: TRBV19
d_gene: -
j_gene: TRBJ2-7

CDR3aa: CASSLRWGRTDTQYF
CDR3nt: TGTGCCAGCAGCCTCCGGTGGGGGCGCACAGATACGCAGTATTTT
abundance: few
v_gene: TRBV7-2
d_gene: -
j_gene: TRBJ2-3

CDR3aa: CASSFNRGGNEQYF
CDR3nt: TGCGCCAGCAGCTTCAACAGGGGTGGCAACGAGCAGTACTTC
abundance: few
v_gene: TRBV5-1
d_gene: TRBD1
j_gene: TRBJ2-7

CDR3aa: CASSPAGVGEQFF
CDR3nt: TGTGCCAGCAGCCCGGCAGGGGTAGGTGAGCAGTTCTTC
abundance: once
v_gene: TRBV7-3
d_gene: -
j_gene: TRBJ2-1

CDR3aa: CASRTGLFEQYF
CDR3nt: TGTGCCAGCAGGACAGGGCTTTTCGAGCAGTACTTC
abundance: -
v_gene: TRBV6-5
d_gene: TRBD1
j_gene: TRBJ2-7

CDR3aa: CASSLASQGLGNTEAFF
CDR3nt: TGTGCCAGCAGCTTAGCGTCCCAGGGGCTGGGGAACACTGAAGCTTTCTTT
abundance: -
v_gene: TRBV7-8
d_gene: -
j_gene: TRBJ1-1

CDR3aa: CASSVGRPYEEEQFF
CDR3nt: TGTGCCAGCAGCGTTGGGCGGCCCTACGAGGAAGAGCAGTTCTTC
abundance: -
v_gene: TRBV9
d_gene: -
j_gene: TRBJ2-1